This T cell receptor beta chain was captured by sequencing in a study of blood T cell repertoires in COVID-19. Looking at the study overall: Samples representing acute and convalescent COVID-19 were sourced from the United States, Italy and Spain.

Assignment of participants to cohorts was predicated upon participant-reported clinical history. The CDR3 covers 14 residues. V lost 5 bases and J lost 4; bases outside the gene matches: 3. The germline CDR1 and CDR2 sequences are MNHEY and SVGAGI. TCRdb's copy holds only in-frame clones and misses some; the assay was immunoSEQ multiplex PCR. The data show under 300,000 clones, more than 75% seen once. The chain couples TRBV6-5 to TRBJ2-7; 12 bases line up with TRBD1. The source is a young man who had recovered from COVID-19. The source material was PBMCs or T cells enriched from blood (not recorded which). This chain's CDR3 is CASSTGQGAYEQYF. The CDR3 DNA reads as TGTGCCAGCAGTACGGGACAGGGGGCATACGAGCAGTACTTC.